This T cell receptor (beta chain) was retrieved from a study of blood T cell repertoires in COVID-19. Study background: Donors in the United States, Italy and Spain gave samples during acute or convalescent COVID-19. In each case, the material was cDNA or gDNA derived from T cells, B-cell-depleted T cells, or PBMCs.

Per the original methods: Nucleated cell number was recorded as an estimate derived from reference gene primer amplification. The repertoire was sequenced with immunoSEQ multiplex PCR; TCRdb's copy has only in-frame clones and lacks some. V, J and clone size reflect that table, while D and trimming were determined from the DNA. Of more than 85,000 clones in the sample, approximately 91% were seen once. The V gene's germline CDR1 is LGHDT and CDR2 YNNKEL (reference sequence). CDR3 length: 18 amino acids. V was pared by 0 bases and J by 1 base, with 18 bases between. V gene TRBV3-1 (or the pseudogene TRBV3-2) combines with J gene TRBJ1-1; possibly TRBD1 for D (6 bases). The sequenced sample was peripheral blood. The receptor was isolated from a man younger than 30 with acute or convalescent COVID-19. The CDR3 DNA sequence: TGTGCCAGCAGCCAAGATGCCGGGGGGCGACTCAGGAACACTGAAGCTTTCTTT. Translated: CASSQDAGGRLRNTEAFF.